This T cell receptor beta chain came from a study of T cells in Graves' hyperthyroidism and ophthalmopathy. Uncontrolled infection, other autoimmune disease, pregnancy and lactation each barred patients from inclusion. Clinical symptoms, serum thyroxine, TRAb, thyroid ultrasound and orbital computed tomography informed diagnoses. With 5 bases removed from V and 6 bases from J, the gap between germline ends came to 12 bases. Germline V gene data show CDR1 as SEHNR and CDR2 as FQNEAQ (reference sequence). The CDR3 has 13 amino acids. Study-level results: A 13 V-J model separated ophthalmopathy from stable hyperthyroidism.

Amplification targeted TCR beta CDR3 regions from RNA transcripts. Carried out on the TCR CDR3, a first-round RT-PCR used the HTBI primer set. MiXCR, run by TCRdb on the multiplex PCR reads, gives a single entry per CDR3 protein. The table has hundreds of thousands of distinct CDR3 sequences, less than 20% seen once; the top ten hold about 30%. In this sample, this clonotype turned up many times. The antigen remains unidentified. What was sequenced was blood. This rearrangement joins TRBV7-9 to TRBJ2-3, with D maybe TRBD2 (5 bases). The TCR originated in a woman aged 18-29 years with Graves' ophthalmopathy. CDR3 sequence reads: CASSHGVFDTQYF. CDR3 sequence (DNA): TGTGCCAGCAGCCACGGGGTGTTTGATACGCAGTATTTT.